The entry below gives a single T cell receptor (beta chain) sequence along with its context. There is no known antigen for this receptor. No base quality information exists; no much larger clone differs at one position. The data belong to a study of blood T cell repertoires in COVID-19 (dated by TCRdb to 2019 to 2021). The study in broad terms: Samples from collaborators originated in the United States, Italy and Spain and spanned both the acute and convalescent phases of COVID-19. The samples were drawn from the first 160 participants of the ongoing ImmuneRACE study and from 950 to 1,500 subjects provided by 6 global collaborators. HLA class I and class II types, where available, came from metadata supplied by the sample provider rather than from assay-based typing. Deeply sampled blood TCRbeta repertoires from subjects exposed to, actively infected with, or recovered from COVID-19 were included in the dataset. The repertoires were released in a freely available public database intended as a resource for research on the immune response to SARS-CoV-2. The material from the prospective study consisted of cDNA or gDNA derived from T cells, B-cell-depleted T cells, or PBMCs. A de-identified subject ID, COVID-19 status, age in years and sex were almost always included in the sample metadata.

The germline V gene encodes CDR1 SGDLS and CDR2 YYNGEE. Trimming at the junction amounts to 5 bases on V and 4 bases on J, and the germline ends lie 7 bases apart. From its cysteine to its phenylalanine, the CDR3 spans 13 amino acids. The sequence is cut down to CDR3 DNA, 39 bases in frame from base 1. TCRbeta CDR3 regions were amplified from genomic DNA by means of the immunoSEQ Assay, a bias-controlled multiplex PCR. Per the authors' processing: The number of nucleated cells in each sample was estimated from the amplification of reference gene primers within the assay. To quantify the absolute abundance of each unique TCRbeta CDR3 rearrangement, sequence reads were collapsed and filtered. For each sample, productive Simpson clonality was calculated as the square root of Simpson's diversity index over productive rearrangements. This is the immuneACCESS table as TCRdb keeps it, with only in-frame sequences that have V and J called. A part of the clones is gone; compared with another copy, unresolved V genes explain less than half, and the rest is unexplained. From that table come the V and J calls and clone size; the DNA was used to work out D and trimming. The sample profile shows about 220,000 clones; over 60% of them were found once. Around 7.7% of the sample lies in the top ten.

The collaborating institutions used their own protocols to collect whole blood in K2EDTA tubes. For TCRbeta analysis, collaborators shipped samples in one of three forms: frozen whole blood, isolated PBMCs, or DNA extracted from either of those sample types. The paper as a whole reports these results and caveats: The quantity of clinical and demographic metadata differed by source and by participant and was supplied without curation.

This chain is built from TRBV9 and TRBJ2-6, with the identity of the D gene unclear. Sequencing was done on a sample of peripheral blood. This clonotype originated in a woman in her 70s with acute or convalescent COVID-19. The CDR3 reads CASRPGGANVLTF. The nucleotide sequence is TGTGCCAGCAGGCCCGGGGGGGCCAACGTCCTGACTTTC. The CDR3, completed at both ends by the reference TRBV9 and TRBJ2-6 genes, gives the full variable domain DSGVTQTPKHLITATGQRVTLRCSPRSGDLSVYWYQQSLDQGLQFLIQYYNGEERAKGNILERFSAQQFPDLHSELNLSSLELGDSALYFCASRPGGANVLTFGAGSRLTVL.